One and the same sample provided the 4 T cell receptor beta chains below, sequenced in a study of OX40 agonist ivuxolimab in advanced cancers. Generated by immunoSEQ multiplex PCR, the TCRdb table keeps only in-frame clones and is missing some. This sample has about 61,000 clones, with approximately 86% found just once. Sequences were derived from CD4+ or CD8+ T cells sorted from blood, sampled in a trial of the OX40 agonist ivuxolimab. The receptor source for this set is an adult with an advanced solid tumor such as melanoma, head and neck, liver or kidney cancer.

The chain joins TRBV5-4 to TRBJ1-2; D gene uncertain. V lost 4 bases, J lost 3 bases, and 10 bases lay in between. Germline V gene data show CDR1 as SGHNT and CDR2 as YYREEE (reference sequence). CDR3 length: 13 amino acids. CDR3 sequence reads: CASSGQADYGYTF. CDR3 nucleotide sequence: TGTGCCAGCAGCGGGCAGGCGGACTATGGCTACACCTTC. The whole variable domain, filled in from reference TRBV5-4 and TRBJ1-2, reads ETGVTQSPTHLIKTRGQQVTLRCSSQSGHNTVSWYQQALGQGPQFIFQYYREEENGRGNFPPRFSGLQFPNYSSELNVNALELDDSALYLCASSGQADYGYTFGSGTRLTVV.

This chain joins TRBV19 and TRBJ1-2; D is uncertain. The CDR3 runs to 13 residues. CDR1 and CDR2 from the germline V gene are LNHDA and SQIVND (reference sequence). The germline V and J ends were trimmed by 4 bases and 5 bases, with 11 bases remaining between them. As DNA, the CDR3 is TGTGCCAGTAGTACGAACACCGGTTATGGCTACACCTTC. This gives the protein CASSTNTGYGYTF.

The CDR3 DNA is TGTGCCAGCAGCGTAGCCCCGGGACTAGCGGGGGGGGAGACCCAGTACTTC. This sequence encodes CASSVAPGLAGGETQYF. The rearrangement links TRBV9 to TRBJ2-5; 16 nucleotides match TRBD2. The CDR3 length is 17 residues. V dropped 0 bases and J dropped 5; count of bases not matched to a gene: 4. Germline CDR1 is SGDLS and CDR2 is YYNGEE.

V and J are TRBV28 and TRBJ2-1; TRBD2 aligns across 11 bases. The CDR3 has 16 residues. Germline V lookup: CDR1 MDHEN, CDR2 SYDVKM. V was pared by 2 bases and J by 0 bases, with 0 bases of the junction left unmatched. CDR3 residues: CASSLLAGGSYNEQFF. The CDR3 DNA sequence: TGTGCCAGCAGTTTACTAGCGGGAGGCTCCTACAATGAGCAGTTCTTC.